The 14 T cell receptor beta chains listed next were all sequenced from one sample in a study of naive and memory T cell subsets. Whole-blood samples were about 2.5 ml of peripheral blood from healthy adult volunteers. For blood and skin samples, reverse transcription used TCR alpha and beta constant primers. TCRdb redid the calling of the 5' RACE reads with MiXCR, one entry per CDR3 protein. The repertoire holds about 22,000 distinct CDR3 sequences, with over 3.5% as singletons. The receptors were gathered from a male donor in good health.

There are many counts of this clonotype. This chain joins TRBV19 and TRBJ1-5, with D tentatively TRBD1 (6 bases). From germline, CDR1 is LNHDA and CDR2 SQIVND (reference sequence). V was shortened by 3 bases and J by 1 base, with 13 bases between the two germline ends. The CDR3 is 16 amino acids. The CDR3 sequence: CASSITGRTSNQPQHF. CDR3 DNA: TGTGCCAGTAGTATCACAGGGCGAACGAGCAATCAGCCCCAGCATTTT.

This clonotype was observed at least ten times. The chain is built from TRBV10-2 and TRBJ1-1; D unclear. CDR1 and CDR2 (germline): WSHSY, SAAADI. Trimming shortened V by 0 bases and J by 6 bases, and 17 bases separated the two germline ends. The CDR3 has 16 residues. CDR3 nucleotides: TGCGCCAGCAGTGAGTCGATTGTCCCACGAAGGGCTGAAGCTTTCTTT. It translates to CASSESIVPRRAEAFF.

This clonotype was picked up many times. The V and J genes are TRBV29-1 and TRBJ2-2, with 7 bases lining up with TRBD1. The V and J ends lost 4 bases and 1 base, in that order; junction bases with no gene match: 0. The CDR3 is made up of 13 amino acids. Germline CDR1 and CDR2: SQVTM and ANQGSEA. The CDR3 loop is CSVGQGNTGELFF. The CDR3 DNA sequence: TGCAGCGTTGGACAGGGGAACACCGGGGAGCTGTTTTTT.

This clonotype came up many times. This chain's CDR3 is CASRKKGALGQPQHF. As DNA, the CDR3 is TGTGCCAGTAGGAAGAAAGGGGCGCTAGGTCAGCCCCAGCATTTT. The chain is built from TRBV19 and TRBJ1-5; tentative D call: TRBD1 (5 bases). Trimming shortened V by 6 bases and J by 6 bases, and 18 bases separated the two germline ends. Germline V gives CDR1 LNHDA, CDR2 SQIVND (reference sequence). This CDR3 has 15 amino acids. The complete variable domain, with remaining parts taken from reference TRBV19 and TRBJ1-5, reads DGGITQSPKYLFRKEGQNVTLSCEQNLNHDAMYWYRQDPGQGLRLIYYSQIVNDFQKGDIAEGYSVSREKKESFPLTVTSAQKNPTAFYLCASRKKGALGQPQHFGDGTRLSIL.

V is TRBV5-1 and J is TRBJ1-6, with D uncertain. V was clipped by 4 bases and J by 0 bases, with 5 bases between them. The CDR3 length is 14 residues. From germline, CDR1 is SGHRS and CDR2 YFSETQ. Written as DNA, the CDR3 is TGCGCCAGCAGCGTGAGCTCCTATAATTCACCCCTCCACTTT. Its protein is CASSVSSYNSPLHF.

The table lists this clonotype with many counts. The rearrangement links TRBV10-2 to TRBJ2-1, with 14 bases that match TRBD2. CDR1 is WSHSY and CDR2 is SAAADI in the germline V gene. This CDR3 contains 15 residues. V trimming: 6 bases; J trimming: 4 bases; junction bases outside the gene matches: 2. The CDR3 DNA reads as TGCGCCAGCAGAGGGACTAGCGGGAGATACAATGAGCAGTTCTTC. This codes for CASRGTSGRYNEQFF.

This clonotype showed up many times. This chain uses TRBV10-2 with TRBJ2-7; unclear D gene. This CDR3 comprises 14 residues. V gave up 6 bases and J gave up 2 bases, with 14 bases separating them. Germline V lookup: CDR1 WSHSY, CDR2 SAAADI. This CDR3 is CASSLGLLAYEQYF. CDR3 coding DNA: TGCGCCAGCAGCCTGGGCTTACTGGCCTACGAGCAGTACTTC.

This clonotype has ten or more counts. V usage is TRBV7-9 and J usage is TRBJ1-1; D is uncertain. V was pared by 4 bases and J by 0 bases, with 15 bases between. There are 16 residues in the CDR3. From germline, CDR1 is SEHNR and CDR2 FQNEAQ (reference sequence). The DNA for the CDR3 is TGTGCCAGCAGCTCACTTTTAGGGAGCATGAACACTGAAGCTTTCTTT. It encodes CASSSLLGSMNTEAFF.

This clonotype was observed many times. The chain joins TRBV7-8 to TRBJ2-7, with no clear D. CDR1 SGHVS and CDR2 FQNEAQ come from the germline V gene. The V end was cut by 1 base, the J end by 7 bases, with 11 bases between. This CDR3 contains 13 residues. CDR3 in DNA: TGTGCCAGCAGCTTAGGTTACGGTGAGGAGCAGTACTTC. Translation: CASSLGYGEEQYF.

This clonotype was seen repeatedly, ten times or more. The J gene is TRBJ1-6, the V gene TRBV24-1; D is unresolved. The germline gives CDR1 KGHDR, CDR2 SFDVKD. V lost 0 bases and J 9 bases, leaving 5 bases between the germline ends. The CDR3 spans 13 residues. CDR3 in DNA: TGTGCCACCAGTGATTTGTCCGGTTCACCCCTCCACTTT. This sequence encodes CATSDLSGSPLHF.

The sample holds many counts of this clonotype. In DNA form, the CDR3 reads TGTGCCAGCAGCCAGACAGGGTTTTTTGAAAAACTGTTTTTT. This translates into CASSQTGFFEKLFF. The V call is TRBV12-3 or TRBV12-4, the J call TRBJ1-4, with TRBD1 matching over 7 bases. J was trimmed by 7 bases and V by 6 bases; bases with no gene match: 8. This CDR3 is built from 14 residues.

This clonotype was found many times. A read error may explain this, as a much larger clone is one base away. The chain uses TRBV28 and TRBJ1-6; 10 bases line up with TRBD1. The germline CDR1 and CDR2 sequences are MDHEN and SYDVKM. The CDR3 length is 18 residues. CDR3 sequence (DNA): TGTGCCAGCAGTCTAAGGCCGGGACAGGGGACGTATAATTCACCCCTCAACTTT. Encoded protein: CASSLRPGQGTYNSPLNF.

Ten or more counts support this clonotype. The chain couples TRBV24-1 to TRBJ2-3; D is possibly TRBD1 or TRBD2 (5 bases each). The ends were cut back, 7 bases at V and 2 bases at J, with 9 bases in the middle. This CDR3 has 13 amino acids. Germline-derived CDR1 and CDR2 are KGHDR and SFDVKD. The CDR3 is CATRGDNTDTQYF. The CDR3 nucleotides are TGTGCCACCAGGGGGGATAACACAGATACGCAGTATTTT.

Many counts were recorded for this clonotype. The rearrangement joins TRBV20-1 to TRBJ1-2; the D is unclear. V shed 6 bases and J shed 3 bases, with 17 bases lying between them. This CDR3 is built from 14 residues. The V gene's germline CDR1 is DFQATT and CDR2 SNEGSKA (reference sequence). DNA for the CDR3: TGCAGTGCCAAAAACTTAGTGAGGGACTATGGCTACACCTTC. This gives the protein CSAKNLVRDYGYTF.